The 17 T cell receptor beta chains reported below all come from one sample, sequenced in a study of cytomegalovirus exposure and HLA in healthy donors. Vbeta (60) and Jbeta (13) primers were used in the PCR. Using immunoSEQ multiplex PCR, the repertoire was profiled, and TCRdb retains in-frame clones only, with some absent. This table holds some 200,000 clones, 75% to 90% found once. The sequencing input was PBMCs. These receptors were obtained from a woman aged 18-29 years in good health and CMV-seronegative.

A few counts support this clone. The V call is TRBV9, the J call TRBJ2-7; the match to TRBD2 covers 14 bases. Germline values: CDR1 SGDLS, CDR2 YYNGEE. This CDR3 has 16 amino acids. Trimming took 6 bases from V and 4 from J; bases not matched to a gene: 9. The CDR3 loop reads CASTPSGTSGGYEQYF. The CDR3 DNA sequence: TGTGCCAGCACCCCCTCCGGGACTAGCGGGGGTTACGAGCAGTACTTC.

The chain uses TRBV5-4 and TRBJ1-1, with a possible D match to TRBD1 (5 bases). Trimming pared 3 bases from V and 2 bases from J, leaving 11 bases between. CDR3 length: 14 residues. Germline V gene sequence: CDR1 SGHNT, CDR2 YYREEE (reference sequence). CDR3: CASSWPGRNTEAFF. The CDR3 DNA is TGTGCCAGCAGCTGGCCAGGGCGCAACACTGAAGCTTTCTTT.

The chain links TRBV7-2 to TRBJ1-4; no firm D call. This CDR3 is 13 amino acids long. Between the trimmed V and J ends, which lost 5 bases and 8 bases, there was a span of 12 bases. CDR1 is SGHTA, CDR2 FQGNSA, per germline. The CDR3 here is CASSPPGVEKLFF. CDR3 bases: TGTGCCAGCAGCCCCCCCGGGGTCGAAAAACTGTTTTTT.

The V gene is TRBV27, the J gene TRBJ1-5, with D uncertain. Germline V gene lookup returns CDR1 MNHEY and CDR2 SMNVEV (reference sequence). The V and J ends lost 2 bases and 0 bases respectively, with 8 bases between them. There are 15 residues in the CDR3. CDR3 loop: CASSLLLYSNQPQHF. The CDR3 DNA sequence: TGTGCCAGCAGTTTACTCCTATATAGCAATCAGCCCCAGCATTTT.

This clone has more than one count but fewer than ten. This chain uses TRBV6-5 with TRBJ2-1, with 7 bases matching TRBD1. V shed 2 bases, J shed 0 bases, and the junction held 4 bases outside the gene matches. The CDR3 extends over 16 amino acids. Germline V gene lookup returns CDR1 MNHEY and CDR2 SVGAGI. CDR3 DNA sequence: TGTGCCAGCAGTTACCAGACAGGGAGCTCCTACAATGAGCAGTTCTTC. It yields the protein CASSYQTGSSYNEQFF.

The chain joins TRBV5-8 to TRBJ2-5; the D gene is possibly TRBD1 (6 bases). Germline loops: CDR1 SGHTS, CDR2 YDEGEE. The CDR3 totals 13 residues. Trimming pared 3 bases from V and 2 bases from J, leaving 8 bases between. The CDR3 nucleotides read TGTGCCAGCAGCTCTGGACAGCAAGAGACCCAGTACTTC. It is translated as CASSSGQQETQYF.

This clone was observed a few times. The V and J genes are TRBV4-1 and TRBJ1-2; 11 bases are shared with TRBD1. Germline trimming cut 1 base from V and 8 bases from J; bases unmatched to any gene: 3. This CDR3 comprises 14 residues. Germline CDR1 and CDR2: MGHRA and YSYEKL. CDR3 loop: CASSQAGQGAGYTF. CDR3 in DNA: TGCGCCAGCAGCCAAGCAGGACAGGGGGCGGGCTACACCTTC.

The rearrangement uses TRBV7-2 and TRBJ2-1; 9 positions agree with TRBD2. The trim removed 5 bases at V and 4 bases at J, leaving 6 bases unmatched. The CDR3 consists of 15 residues. CDR1 is SGHTA, CDR2 FQGNSA, per germline. The CDR3 spells CASSDLAGFYNEQFF. CDR3 nucleotide sequence: TGTGCCAGCAGCGACCTAGCGGGATTTTACAATGAGCAGTTCTTC.

The chain links TRBV11-2 to TRBJ2-7; no reliable D call. The germline V and J ends were trimmed by 0 bases and 3 bases, with 9 bases remaining between them. CDR1 is SGHAT, CDR2 FQNNGV, per germline. The CDR3 runs to 14 residues. In nucleotides, the CDR3 is TGTGCCAGCAGCTTAGATTTAGACATCTACGAGCAGTACTTC. It encodes CASSLDLDIYEQYF. Looking up the rest from reference TRBV11-2 and TRBJ2-7 gives the full variable domain: EAGVAQSPRYKIIEKRQSVAFWCNPISGHATLYWYQQILGQGPKLLIQFQNNGVVDDSQLPKDRFSAERLKGVDSTLKIQPAKLEDSAVYLCASSLDLDIYEQYFGPGTRLTVT.

V gene TRBV6-5 combines with J gene TRBJ2-2, with a weak D call TRBD2 (5 bases). The CDR3 length is 13 residues. Germline CDR1 and CDR2: MNHEY and SVGAGI. Deletions cut 5 bases from V and 6 bases from J, with 10 bases between. This chain's CDR3 is CASSRAGAGELFF. The CDR3 DNA sequence: TGTGCCAGCAGTCGGGCCGGGGCCGGGGAGCTGTTTTTT.

The J gene is TRBJ2-3, the V gene TRBV29-1, with TRBD1 matching over 10 bases. Per germline, CDR1 SQVTM and CDR2 ANQGSEA. V shed 1 base, J shed 4 bases, and the junction held 2 bases outside the gene matches. The CDR3 totals 14 residues. CDR3 region: CSVEGGTGADTQYF. CDR3 sequence (DNA): TGCAGCGTTGAAGGGGGGACAGGGGCAGATACGCAGTATTTT.

This sequence joins TRBV27 and TRBJ2-5; TRBD1 is a possible D gene (5 bases). V lost 11 bases and J 7 bases, leaving 20 bases between the germline ends. Germline values: CDR1 MNHEY, CDR2 SMNVEV (reference sequence). The CDR3 runs to 13 residues. CDR3 DNA: TGTGCCGCCGGCCAAAGGGGCCTGGTGACCCAGTACTTC. Its translation is CAAGQRGLVTQYF.

The J gene is TRBJ2-2, the V gene TRBV7-3, with D tentatively TRBD1 (6 bases). Germline values: CDR1 SGHTA, CDR2 FQGTGA. Between the trimmed V and J ends, which lost 0 bases and 1 base, there was a span of 9 bases. The CDR3 has 16 amino acids. Written as DNA, the CDR3 is TGTGCCAGCAGCTTAACCCCGACAGGGAACACCGGGGAGCTGTTTTTT. Translation gives CASSLTPTGNTGELFF.

This clone has only one observation. The chain combines TRBV7-2 with TRBJ2-5, with 13 positions matching TRBD2. This CDR3 has 16 amino acids. Per the germline V gene, CDR1 is SGHTA and CDR2 is FQGNSA. Unmatched junction bases numbered 2, after V lost 2 bases and J lost 2 bases. CDR3 coding DNA: TGTGCCAGCAGCTTAAGGACTAGCGGGGGACAAGAGACCCAGTACTTC. This sequence encodes CASSLRTSGGQETQYF.

There are a few counts of this clone. At one end the junction does not follow the germline gene, possibly because of a read error. The rearrangement links TRBV5-3 to TRBJ1-3, with TRBD1 matching 8 bases. TRBV5-3 is designated an ORF whose function remains uncertain. The CDR3 runs to 10 residues. CDR3 bases: TGTGCCAGAAGCTTGTCGACAGGGGCTTTT. This translates into CARSLSTGAF.

The chain carries TRBV7-8 and TRBJ1-5; the D gene is possibly TRBD1 (5 bases). The V end lost 4 bases, the J end lost 3 bases, and 16 bases lay between the germline ends. Germline CDR1 SGHVS, CDR2 FQNEAQ. This CDR3 contains 16 residues. CDR3: CASSSRGLRDNQPQHF. The CDR3 coding sequence is TGTGCCAGCAGCTCCCGGGGACTGCGCGACAATCAGCCCCAGCATTTT.

CDR3 region: CASSRGGGVKETQYF. CDR3 sequence (DNA): TGTGCCAGCAGTAGAGGGGGCGGAGTAAAAGAGACCCAGTACTTC. This chain links TRBV7-9 with TRBJ2-5; TRBD1 agrees at 7 bases. V trimming: 6 bases; J trimming: 3 bases; junction bases outside the gene matches: 10. Germline V CDR1 and CDR2: SEHNR, FQNEAQ (reference sequence). CDR3 size: 15 residues.